This T cell receptor beta chain was recorded in a study of patients and donors after allogeneic stem cell transplantation. TCRdb re-analysed the RT-PCR reads in MiXCR, keeping a single row per CDR3 protein. Of about 960,000 distinct CDR3 sequences listed, approximately 19% were seen once; the top ten hold roughly 6.4%. This clonotype came up many times. The sequencing sample was made of blood, either unsorted or a sorted T cell fraction (not recorded which). The sequence was collected from a human donor who was either an allogeneic HSCT recipient or a stem cell or donor lymphocyte infusion donor (not recorded which). It is not recorded whose cells these are; they may come from a transplant donor.

CDR3 coding DNA: TGTGCCAGCAGGGACAGGGTGAATGAGCAGTTCTTC. Protein: CASRDRVNEQFF. V usage is TRBV12-3 or TRBV12-4 and J usage is TRBJ2-1; 8 nucleotides align to TRBD1. J gave up 7 bases and V 6 bases, and 2 bases lay outside the gene matches. The length of the CDR3 is 12 residues.